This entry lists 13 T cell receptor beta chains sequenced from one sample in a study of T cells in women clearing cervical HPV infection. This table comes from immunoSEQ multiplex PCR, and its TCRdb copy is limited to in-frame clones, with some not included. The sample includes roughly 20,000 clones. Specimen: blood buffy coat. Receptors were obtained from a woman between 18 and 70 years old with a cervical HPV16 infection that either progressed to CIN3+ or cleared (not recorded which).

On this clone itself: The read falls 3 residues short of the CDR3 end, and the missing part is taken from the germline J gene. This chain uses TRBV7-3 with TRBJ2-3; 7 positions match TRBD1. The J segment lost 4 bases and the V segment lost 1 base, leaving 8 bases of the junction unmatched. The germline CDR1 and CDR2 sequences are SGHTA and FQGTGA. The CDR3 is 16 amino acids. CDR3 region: CASSLMGARGPDTQYF. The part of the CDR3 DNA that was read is TGTGCCAGCAGCTTAATGGGGGCGAGGGGGCCAGATACG.

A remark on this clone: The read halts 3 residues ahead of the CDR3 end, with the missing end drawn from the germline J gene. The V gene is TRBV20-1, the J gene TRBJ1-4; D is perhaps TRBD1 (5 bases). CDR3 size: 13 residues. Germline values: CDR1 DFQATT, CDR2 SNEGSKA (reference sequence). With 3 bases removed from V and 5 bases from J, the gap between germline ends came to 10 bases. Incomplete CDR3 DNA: TGCAGTGCTAGCGGAGGGGCCAATGAAAAA. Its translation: CSASGGANEK. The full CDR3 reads CSASGGANEKLFF.

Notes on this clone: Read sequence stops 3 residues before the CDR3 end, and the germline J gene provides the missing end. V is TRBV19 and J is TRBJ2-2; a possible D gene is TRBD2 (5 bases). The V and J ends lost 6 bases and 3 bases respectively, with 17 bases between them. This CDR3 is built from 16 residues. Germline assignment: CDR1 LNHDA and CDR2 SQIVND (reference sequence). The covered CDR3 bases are TGTGCCAGTAGATCCCAGACTAATCCCTACACCGGGGAG. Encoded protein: CASRSQTNPYTGE. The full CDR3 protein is CASRSQTNPYTGELFF.

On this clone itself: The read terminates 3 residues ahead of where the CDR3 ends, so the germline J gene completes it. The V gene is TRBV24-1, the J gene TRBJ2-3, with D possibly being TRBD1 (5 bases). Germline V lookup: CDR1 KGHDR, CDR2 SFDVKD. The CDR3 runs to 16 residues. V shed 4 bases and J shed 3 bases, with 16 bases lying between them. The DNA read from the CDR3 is TGTGCCACCAGTGACTCCGACAGATTCTGGACAGATACG. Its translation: CATSDSDRFWTDT. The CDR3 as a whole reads CATSDSDRFWTDTQYF.

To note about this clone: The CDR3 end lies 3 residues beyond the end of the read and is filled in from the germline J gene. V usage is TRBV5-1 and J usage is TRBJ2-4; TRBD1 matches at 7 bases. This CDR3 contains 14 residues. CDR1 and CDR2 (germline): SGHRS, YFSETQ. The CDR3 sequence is CASSLRGLSYGQYF. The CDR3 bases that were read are TGCGCCAGCAGCTTAAGGGGGCTTAGCTATGGT.

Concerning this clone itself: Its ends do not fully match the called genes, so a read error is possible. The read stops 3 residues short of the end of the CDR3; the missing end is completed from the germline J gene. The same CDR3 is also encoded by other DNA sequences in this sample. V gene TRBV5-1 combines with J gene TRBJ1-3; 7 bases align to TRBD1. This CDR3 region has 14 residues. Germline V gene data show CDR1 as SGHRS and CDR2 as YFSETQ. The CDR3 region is CASSLGQGGNTIYF. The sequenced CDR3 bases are TGCGCCAGCAGCTTGGGACAGGGTGGAAACACG. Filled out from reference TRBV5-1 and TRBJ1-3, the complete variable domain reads KAGVTQTPRYLIKTRGQQVTLSCSPISGHRSVSWYQQTPGQGLQFLFEYFSETQRNKGNFPGRFSGRQFSNSRSEMNVSTLELGDSALYLCASSLGQGGNTIYFGEGSWLTVV.

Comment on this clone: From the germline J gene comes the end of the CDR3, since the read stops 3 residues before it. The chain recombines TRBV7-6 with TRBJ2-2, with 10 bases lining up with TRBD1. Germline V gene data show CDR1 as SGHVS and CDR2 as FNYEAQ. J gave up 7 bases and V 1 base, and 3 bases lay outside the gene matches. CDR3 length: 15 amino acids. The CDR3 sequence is CASSLEGQGYGELFF. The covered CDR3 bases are TGTGCCAGCAGCTTAGAGGGACAGGGGTACGGGGAG.

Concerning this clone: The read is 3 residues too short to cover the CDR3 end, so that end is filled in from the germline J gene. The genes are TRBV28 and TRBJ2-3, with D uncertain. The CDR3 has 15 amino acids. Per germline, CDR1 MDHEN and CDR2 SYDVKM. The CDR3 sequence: CASSLILTPQETQYF. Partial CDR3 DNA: TGTGCCAGCAGCCTAATTCTGACACCTCAAGAGACG.

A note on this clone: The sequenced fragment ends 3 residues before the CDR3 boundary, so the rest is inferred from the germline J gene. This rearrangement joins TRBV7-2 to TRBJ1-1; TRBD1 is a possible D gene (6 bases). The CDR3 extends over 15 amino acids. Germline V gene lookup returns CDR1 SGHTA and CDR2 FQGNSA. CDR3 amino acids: CASSVSGTLQETAFF. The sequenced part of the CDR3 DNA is TGTGCCAGCAGCGTTTCCGGGACACTACAAGAGACC.

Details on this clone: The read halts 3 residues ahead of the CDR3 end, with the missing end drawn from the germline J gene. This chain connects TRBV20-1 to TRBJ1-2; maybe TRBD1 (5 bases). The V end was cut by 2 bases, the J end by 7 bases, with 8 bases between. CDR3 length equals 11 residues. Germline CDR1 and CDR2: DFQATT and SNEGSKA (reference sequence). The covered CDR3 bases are TGCAGTGCTAGAAGGGGCCCTGGC. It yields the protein CSARRGPG. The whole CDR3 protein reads CSARRGPGYTF.

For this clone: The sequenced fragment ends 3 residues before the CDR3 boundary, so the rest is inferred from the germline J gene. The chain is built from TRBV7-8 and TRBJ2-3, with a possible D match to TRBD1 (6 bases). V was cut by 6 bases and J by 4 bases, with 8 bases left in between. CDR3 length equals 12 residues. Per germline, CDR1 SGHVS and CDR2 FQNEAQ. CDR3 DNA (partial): TGTGCCAGCAGACAGGGCGCAGATACG. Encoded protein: CASRQGADT. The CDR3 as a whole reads CASRQGADTQYF.

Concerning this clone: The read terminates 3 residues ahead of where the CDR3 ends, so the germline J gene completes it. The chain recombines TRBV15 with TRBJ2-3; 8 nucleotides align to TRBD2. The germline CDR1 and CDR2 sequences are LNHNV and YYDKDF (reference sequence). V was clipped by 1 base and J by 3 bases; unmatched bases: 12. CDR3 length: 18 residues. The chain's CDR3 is CATSRVPGGPRGTDTQYF. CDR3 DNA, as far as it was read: TGTGCCACCAGCAGAGTCCCGGGGGGGCCGAGGGGGACAGATACG.

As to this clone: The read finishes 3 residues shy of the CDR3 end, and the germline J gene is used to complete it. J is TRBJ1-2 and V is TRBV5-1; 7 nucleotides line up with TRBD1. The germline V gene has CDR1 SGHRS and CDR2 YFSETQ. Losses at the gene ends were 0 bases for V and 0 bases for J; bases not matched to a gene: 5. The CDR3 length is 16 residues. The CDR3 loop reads CASSLGDSGANYGYTF. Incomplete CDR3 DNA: TGCGCCAGCAGCTTGGGGGACAGTGGAGCTAACTATGGC.